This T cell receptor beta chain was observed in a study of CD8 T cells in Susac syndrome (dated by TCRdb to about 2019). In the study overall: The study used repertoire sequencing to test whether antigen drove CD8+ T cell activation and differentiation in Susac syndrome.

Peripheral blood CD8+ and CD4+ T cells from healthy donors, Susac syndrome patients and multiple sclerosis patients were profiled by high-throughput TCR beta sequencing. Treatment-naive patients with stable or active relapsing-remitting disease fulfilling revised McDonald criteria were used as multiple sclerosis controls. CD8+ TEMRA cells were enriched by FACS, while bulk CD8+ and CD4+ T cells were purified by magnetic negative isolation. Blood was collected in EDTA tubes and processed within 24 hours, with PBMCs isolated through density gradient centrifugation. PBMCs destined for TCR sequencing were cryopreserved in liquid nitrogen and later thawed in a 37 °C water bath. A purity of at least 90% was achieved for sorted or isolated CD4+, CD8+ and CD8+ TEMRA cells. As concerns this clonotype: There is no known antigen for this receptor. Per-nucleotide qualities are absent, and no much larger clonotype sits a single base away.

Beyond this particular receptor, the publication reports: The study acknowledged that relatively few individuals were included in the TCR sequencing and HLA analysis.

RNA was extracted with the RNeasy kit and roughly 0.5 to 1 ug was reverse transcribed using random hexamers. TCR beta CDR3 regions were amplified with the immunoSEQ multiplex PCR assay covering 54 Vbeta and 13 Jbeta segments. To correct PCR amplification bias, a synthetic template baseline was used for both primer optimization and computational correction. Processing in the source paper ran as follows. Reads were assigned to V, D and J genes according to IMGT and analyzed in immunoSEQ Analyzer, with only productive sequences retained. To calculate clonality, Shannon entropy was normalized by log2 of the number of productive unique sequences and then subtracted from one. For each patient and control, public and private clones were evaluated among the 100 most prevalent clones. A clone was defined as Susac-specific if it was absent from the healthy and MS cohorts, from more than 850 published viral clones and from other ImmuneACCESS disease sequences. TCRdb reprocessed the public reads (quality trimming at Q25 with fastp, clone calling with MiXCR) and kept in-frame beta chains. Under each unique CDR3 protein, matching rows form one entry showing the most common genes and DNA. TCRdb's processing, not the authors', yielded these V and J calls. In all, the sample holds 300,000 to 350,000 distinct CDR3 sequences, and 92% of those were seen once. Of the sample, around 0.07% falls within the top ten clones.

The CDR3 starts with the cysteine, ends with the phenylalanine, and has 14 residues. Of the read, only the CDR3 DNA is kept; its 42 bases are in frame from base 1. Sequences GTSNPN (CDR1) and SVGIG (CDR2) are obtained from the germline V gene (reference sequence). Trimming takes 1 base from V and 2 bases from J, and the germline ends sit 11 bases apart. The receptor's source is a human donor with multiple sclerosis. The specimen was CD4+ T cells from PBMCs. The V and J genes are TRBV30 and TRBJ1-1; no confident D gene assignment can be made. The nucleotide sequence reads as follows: TGTGCCTGGAGTGCAGCGGCGCTTAACACTGAAGCTTTCTTT. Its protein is CAWSAAALNTEAFF.